This TCR beta chain was retrieved from a study of T cell responses to AZD1222 COVID-19 vaccine. CDR1 and CDR2 (germline): SGHDT, YYEEEE. This CDR3 has 15 residues. Trimming cost V 0 bases and J 0 bases, with 7 bases left between them. Sequencing used immunoSEQ multiplex PCR; TCRdb keeps in-frame clones, though not all of them. The table has 120,000 or so clones, just over 90% seen once; the top ten hold approximately 7.9%. This clone was detected once. The sequencing here drew on peripheral blood, taken on day 0 of AZD1222 vaccination. The receptor comes from an adult in good health. The chain has TRBV5-6 and TRBJ1-3; D ambiguous. CDR3 region: CASSLVGVSGNTIYF. DNA of the CDR3: TGTGCCAGCAGCTTGGTGGGCGTCTCTGGAAACACCATATATTTT.